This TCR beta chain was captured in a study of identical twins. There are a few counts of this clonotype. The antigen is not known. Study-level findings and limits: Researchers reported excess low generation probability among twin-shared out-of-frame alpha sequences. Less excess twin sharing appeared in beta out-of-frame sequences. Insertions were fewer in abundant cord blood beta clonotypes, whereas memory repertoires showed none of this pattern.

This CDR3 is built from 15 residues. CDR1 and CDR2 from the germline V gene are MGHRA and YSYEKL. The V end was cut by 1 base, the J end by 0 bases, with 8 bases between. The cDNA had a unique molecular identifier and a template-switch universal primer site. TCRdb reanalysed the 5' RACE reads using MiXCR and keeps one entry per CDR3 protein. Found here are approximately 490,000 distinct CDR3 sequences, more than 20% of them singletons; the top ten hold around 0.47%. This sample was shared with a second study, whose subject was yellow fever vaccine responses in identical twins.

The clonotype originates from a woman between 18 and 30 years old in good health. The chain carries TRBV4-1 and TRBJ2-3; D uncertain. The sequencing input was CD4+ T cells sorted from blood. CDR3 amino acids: CASSQARTSTDTQYF. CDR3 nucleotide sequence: TGCGCCAGCAGCCAAGCTCGTACTAGCACAGATACGCAGTATTTT.